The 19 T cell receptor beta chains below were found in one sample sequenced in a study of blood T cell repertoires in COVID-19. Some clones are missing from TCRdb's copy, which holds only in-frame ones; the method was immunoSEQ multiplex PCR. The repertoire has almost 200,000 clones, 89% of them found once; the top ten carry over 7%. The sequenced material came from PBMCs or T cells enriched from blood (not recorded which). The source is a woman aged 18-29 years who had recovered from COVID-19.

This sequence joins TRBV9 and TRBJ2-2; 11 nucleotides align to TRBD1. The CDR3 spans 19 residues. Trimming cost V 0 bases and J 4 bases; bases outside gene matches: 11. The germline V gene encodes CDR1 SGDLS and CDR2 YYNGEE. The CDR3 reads CASSVAVSPGTGGTGELFF. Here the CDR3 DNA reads TGTGCCAGCAGCGTAGCCGTCTCCCCCGGGACAGGGGGCACCGGGGAGCTGTTTTTT.

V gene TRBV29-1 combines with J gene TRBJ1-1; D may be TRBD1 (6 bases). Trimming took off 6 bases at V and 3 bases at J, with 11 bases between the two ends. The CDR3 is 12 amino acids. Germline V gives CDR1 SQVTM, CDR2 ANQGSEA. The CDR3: CSVEGGDTEAFF. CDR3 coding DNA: TGCAGCGTCGAGGGGGGGGACACTGAAGCTTTCTTT.

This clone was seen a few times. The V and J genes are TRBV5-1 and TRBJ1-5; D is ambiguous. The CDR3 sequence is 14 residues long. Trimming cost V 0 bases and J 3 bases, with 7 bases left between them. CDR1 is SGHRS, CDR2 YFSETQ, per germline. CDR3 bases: TGCGCCAGCAGCTTGGACGGAGCCAATCAGCCCCAGCATTTT. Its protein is CASSLDGANQPQHF.

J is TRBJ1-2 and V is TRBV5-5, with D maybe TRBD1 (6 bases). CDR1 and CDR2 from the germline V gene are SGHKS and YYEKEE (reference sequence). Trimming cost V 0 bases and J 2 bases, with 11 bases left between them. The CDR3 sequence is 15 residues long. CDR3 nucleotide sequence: TGTGCCAGCAGCTTGGGGGACACCTTCAACTATGGCTACACCTTC. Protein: CASSLGDTFNYGYTF.

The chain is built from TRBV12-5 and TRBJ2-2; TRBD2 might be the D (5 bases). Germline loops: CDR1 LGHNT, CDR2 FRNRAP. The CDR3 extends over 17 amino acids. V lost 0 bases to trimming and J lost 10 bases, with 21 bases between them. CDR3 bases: TGTGCTAGTGGTTTGGTACTGGCTCCCACTAGGTCCTTGGAGCTGTTTTTT. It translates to CASGLVLAPTRSLELFF. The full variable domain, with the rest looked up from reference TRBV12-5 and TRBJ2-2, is DARVTQTPRHKVTEMGQEVTMRCQPILGHNTVFWYRQTMMQGLELLAYFRNRAPLDDSGMPKDRFSAEMPDATLATLKIQPSEPRDSAVYFCASGLVLAPTRSLELFFGEGSRLTVL.

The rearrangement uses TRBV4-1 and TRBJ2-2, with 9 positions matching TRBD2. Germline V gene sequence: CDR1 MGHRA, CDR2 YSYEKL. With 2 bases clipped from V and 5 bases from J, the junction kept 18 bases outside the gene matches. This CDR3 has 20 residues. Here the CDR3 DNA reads TGCGCCAGCAGCCAAACCAAGGCTAGCGGGGCCAACCTGCGGACCGGGGAGCTGTTTTTT. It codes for CASSQTKASGANLRTGELFF.

The CDR3, as DNA: TGTGCCAGCAGCCCCGTGAGCCCTTACCACAATGAGCAGTTCTTC. Residues: CASSPVSPYHNEQFF. This chain links TRBV3-1 (or the pseudogene TRBV3-2) with TRBJ2-1; D unresolved. The V end lost 4 bases, the J end lost 5 bases, and 15 bases lay between the germline ends. Per germline, CDR1 LGHDT and CDR2 YNNKEL (reference sequence). This CDR3 is 15 amino acids long.

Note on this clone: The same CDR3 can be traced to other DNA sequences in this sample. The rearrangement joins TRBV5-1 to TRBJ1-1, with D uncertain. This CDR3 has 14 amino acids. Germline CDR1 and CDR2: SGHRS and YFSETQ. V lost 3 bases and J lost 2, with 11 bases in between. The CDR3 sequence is CASSSTAGNTEAFF. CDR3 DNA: TGCGCCAGCAGCTCAACGGCAGGAAACACTGAAGCTTTCTTT.

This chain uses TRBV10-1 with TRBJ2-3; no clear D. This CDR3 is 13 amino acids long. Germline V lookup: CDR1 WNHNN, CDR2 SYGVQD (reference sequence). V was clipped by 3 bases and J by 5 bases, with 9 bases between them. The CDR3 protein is CASSDDWKDTQYF. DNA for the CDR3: TGCGCCAGCAGTGATGACTGGAAAGATACGCAGTATTTT.

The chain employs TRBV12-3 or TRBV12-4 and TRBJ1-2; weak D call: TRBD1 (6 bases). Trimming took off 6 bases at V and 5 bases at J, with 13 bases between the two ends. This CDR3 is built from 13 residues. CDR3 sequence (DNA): TGTGCCAGCAGACCCCGGGGGGCTTATGGCTACACCTTC. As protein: CASRPRGAYGYTF.

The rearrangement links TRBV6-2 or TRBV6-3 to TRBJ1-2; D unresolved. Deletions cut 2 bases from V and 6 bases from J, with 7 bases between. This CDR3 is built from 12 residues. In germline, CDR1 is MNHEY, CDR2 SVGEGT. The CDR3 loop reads CASSYGGHGYTF. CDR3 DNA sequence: TGTGCCAGCAGTTACGGTGGCCATGGCTACACCTTC.

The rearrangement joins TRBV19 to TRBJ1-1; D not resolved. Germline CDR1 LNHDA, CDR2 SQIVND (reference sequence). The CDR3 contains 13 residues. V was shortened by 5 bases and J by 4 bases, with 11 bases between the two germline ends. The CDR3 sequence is CASSLLPGTEAFF. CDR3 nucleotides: TGTGCCAGTAGTTTACTTCCGGGCACTGAAGCTTTCTTT. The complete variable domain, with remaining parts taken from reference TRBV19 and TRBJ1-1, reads DGGITQSPKYLFRKEGQNVTLSCEQNLNHDAMYWYRQDPGQGLRLIYYSQIVNDFQKGDIAEGYSVSREKKESFPLTVTSAQKNPTAFYLCASSLLPGTEAFFGQGTRLTVV.

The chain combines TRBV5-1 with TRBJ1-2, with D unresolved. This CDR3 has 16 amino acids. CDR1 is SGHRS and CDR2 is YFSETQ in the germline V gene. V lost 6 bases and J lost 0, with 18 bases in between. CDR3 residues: CASTAEFAGSNYGYTF. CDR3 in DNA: TGCGCCAGCACAGCAGAGTTTGCAGGATCTAACTATGGCTACACCTTC.

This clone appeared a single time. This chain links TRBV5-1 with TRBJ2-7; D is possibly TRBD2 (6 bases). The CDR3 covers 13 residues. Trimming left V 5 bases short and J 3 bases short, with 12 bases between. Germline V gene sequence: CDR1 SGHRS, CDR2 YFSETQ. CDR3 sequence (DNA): TGCGCCAGCAGTGCTATGGGGGGCTACGAGCAGTACTTC. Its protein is CASSAMGGYEQYF. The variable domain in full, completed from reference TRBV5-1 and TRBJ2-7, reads KAGVTQTPRYLIKTRGQQVTLSCSPISGHRSVSWYQQTPGQGLQFLFEYFSETQRNKGNFPGRFSGRQFSNSRSEMNVSTLELGDSALYLCASSAMGGYEQYFGPGTRLTVT.

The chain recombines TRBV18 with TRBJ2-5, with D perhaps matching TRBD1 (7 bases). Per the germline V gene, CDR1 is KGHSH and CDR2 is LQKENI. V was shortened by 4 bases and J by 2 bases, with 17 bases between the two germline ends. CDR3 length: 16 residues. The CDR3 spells CASSLPQTGTQETQYF. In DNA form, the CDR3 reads TGTGCCAGCTCACTCCCCCAGACAGGGACTCAAGAGACCCAGTACTTC. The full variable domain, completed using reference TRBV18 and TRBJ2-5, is NAGVMQNPRHLVRRRGQEARLRCSPMKGHSHVYWYRQLPEEGLKFMVYLQKENIIDESGMPKERFSAEFPKEGPSILRIQQVVRGDSAAYFCASSLPQTGTQETQYFGPGTRLLVL.

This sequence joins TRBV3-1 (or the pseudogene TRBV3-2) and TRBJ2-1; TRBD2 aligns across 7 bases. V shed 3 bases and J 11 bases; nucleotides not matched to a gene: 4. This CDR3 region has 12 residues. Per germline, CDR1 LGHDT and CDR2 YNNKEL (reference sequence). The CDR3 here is CASSQEGTKQFF. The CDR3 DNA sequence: TGTGCCAGCAGCCAGGAGGGGACTAAGCAGTTCTTC.

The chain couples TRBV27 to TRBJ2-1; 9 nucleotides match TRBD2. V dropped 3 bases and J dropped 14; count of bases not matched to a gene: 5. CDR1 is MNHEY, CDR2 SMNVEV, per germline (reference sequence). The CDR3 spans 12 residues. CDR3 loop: CASSLGPSGEFF. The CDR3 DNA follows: TGTGCCAGCAGTTTGGGTCCTAGCGGGGAGTTCTTC.

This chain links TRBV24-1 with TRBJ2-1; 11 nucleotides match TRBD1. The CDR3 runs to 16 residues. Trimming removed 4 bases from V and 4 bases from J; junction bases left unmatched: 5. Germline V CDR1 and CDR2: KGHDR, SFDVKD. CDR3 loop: CATSDTDRGPYNEQFF. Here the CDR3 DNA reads TGTGCCACCAGTGACACGGACAGGGGGCCGTACAATGAGCAGTTCTTC.

The DNA of the CDR3 is TGTGCCAGCAGTTTCTTCTTGTCCGCGGGGGGCCAAGAGACCCAGTACTTC. Its translation is CASSFFLSAGGQETQYF. The chain joins TRBV7-6 to TRBJ2-5; 8 bases map to TRBD2. Germline loops: CDR1 SGHVS, CDR2 FNYEAQ. This CDR3 region has 17 residues. J was trimmed by 1 base and V by 6 bases; bases with no gene match: 13.